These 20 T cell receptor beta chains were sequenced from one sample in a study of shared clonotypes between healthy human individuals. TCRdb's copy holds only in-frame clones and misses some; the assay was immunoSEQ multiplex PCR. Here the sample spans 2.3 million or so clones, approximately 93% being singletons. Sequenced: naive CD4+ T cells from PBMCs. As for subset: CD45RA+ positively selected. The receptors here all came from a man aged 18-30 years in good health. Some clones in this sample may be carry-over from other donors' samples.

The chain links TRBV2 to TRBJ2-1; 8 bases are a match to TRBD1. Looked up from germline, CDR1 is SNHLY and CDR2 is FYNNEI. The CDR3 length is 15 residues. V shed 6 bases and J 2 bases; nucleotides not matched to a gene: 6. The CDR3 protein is CASSSDRGPYNEQFF. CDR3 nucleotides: TGTGCCAGCAGCTCAGACAGGGGTCCCTACAATGAGCAGTTCTTC.

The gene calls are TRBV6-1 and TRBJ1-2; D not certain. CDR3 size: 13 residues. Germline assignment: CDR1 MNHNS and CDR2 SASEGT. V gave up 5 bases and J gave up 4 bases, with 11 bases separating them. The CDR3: CASSSGRLYGYTF. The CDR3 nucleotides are TGTGCCAGCAGTTCTGGACGGCTCTATGGCTACACCTTC.

The CDR3, as DNA: TGTGCCAGCAGCGTCATGGCGGGAGCCTACGAGCAGTACTTC. Its translation: CASSVMAGAYEQYF. The chain recombines TRBV9 with TRBJ2-7; 7 bases line up with TRBD2. Germline loops: CDR1 SGDLS, CDR2 YYNGEE. V lost 2 bases, J lost 2 bases, and 4 bases stayed unmatched. CDR3 size: 14 residues.

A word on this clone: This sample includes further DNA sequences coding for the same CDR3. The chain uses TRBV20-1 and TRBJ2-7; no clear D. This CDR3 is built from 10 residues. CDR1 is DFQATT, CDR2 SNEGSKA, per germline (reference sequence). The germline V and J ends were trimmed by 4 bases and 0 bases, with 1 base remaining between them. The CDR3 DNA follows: TGCAGTGCTACCTCCTACGAGCAGTACTTC. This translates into CSATSYEQYF.

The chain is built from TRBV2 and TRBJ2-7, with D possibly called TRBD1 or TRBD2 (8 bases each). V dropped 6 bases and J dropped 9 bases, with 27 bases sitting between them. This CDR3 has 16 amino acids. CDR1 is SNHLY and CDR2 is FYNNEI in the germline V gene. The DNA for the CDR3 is TGTGCCAGCAGGGGACAGGTGGCGGGAGGAATCCACGGGCAGTACTTC. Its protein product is CASRGQVAGGIHGQYF.

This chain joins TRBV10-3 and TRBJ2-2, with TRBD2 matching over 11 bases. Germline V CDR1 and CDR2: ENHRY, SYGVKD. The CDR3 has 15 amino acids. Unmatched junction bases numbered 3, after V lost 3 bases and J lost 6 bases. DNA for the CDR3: TGTGCCATCAGTGAACTAGCGGGAGATTCCGGGGAGCTGTTTTTT. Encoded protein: CAISELAGDSGELFF.

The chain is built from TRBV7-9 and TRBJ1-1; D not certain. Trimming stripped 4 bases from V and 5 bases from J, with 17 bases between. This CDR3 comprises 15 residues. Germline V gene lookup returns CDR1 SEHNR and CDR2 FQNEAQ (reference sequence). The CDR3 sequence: CASSSKGKERTEAFF. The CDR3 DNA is TGTGCCAGCAGCTCCAAAGGGAAGGAGAGAACTGAAGCTTTCTTT.

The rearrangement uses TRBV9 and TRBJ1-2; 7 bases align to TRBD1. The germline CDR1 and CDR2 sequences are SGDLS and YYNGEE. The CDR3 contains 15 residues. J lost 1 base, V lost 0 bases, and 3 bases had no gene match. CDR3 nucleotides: TGTGCCAGCAGCGTAGCGGGGACAGATAACTATGGCTACACCTTC. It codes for CASSVAGTDNYGYTF.

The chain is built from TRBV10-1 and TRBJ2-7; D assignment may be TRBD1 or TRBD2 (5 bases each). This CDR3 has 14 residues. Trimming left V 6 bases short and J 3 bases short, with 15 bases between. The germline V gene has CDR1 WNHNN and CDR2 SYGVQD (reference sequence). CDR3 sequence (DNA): TGCGCCAGCAGCTTCCGGGACCAGCGCTACGAGCAGTACTTC. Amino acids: CASSFRDQRYEQYF.

The CDR3 is CASSPLQAGETQYF. The CDR3 DNA reads as TGTGCCAGCTCACCATTGCAGGCGGGGGAGACCCAGTACTTC. The chain combines TRBV18 with TRBJ2-5; perhaps TRBD2 as D (6 bases). The CDR3 contains 14 residues. Between the trimmed V and J ends, which lost 2 bases and 5 bases, there was a span of 12 bases. CDR1 is KGHSH and CDR2 is LQKENI in the germline V gene.

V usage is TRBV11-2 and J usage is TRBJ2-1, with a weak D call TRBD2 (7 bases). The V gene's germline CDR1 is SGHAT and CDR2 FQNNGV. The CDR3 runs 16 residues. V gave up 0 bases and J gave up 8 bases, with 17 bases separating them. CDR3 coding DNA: TGTGCCAGCAGCTTAGAGTGGGGGGGGCGAGTCTATGAGCAGTTCTTC. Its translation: CASSLEWGGRVYEQFF. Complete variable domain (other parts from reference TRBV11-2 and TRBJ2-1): EAGVAQSPRYKIIEKRQSVAFWCNPISGHATLYWYQQILGQGPKLLIQFQNNGVVDDSQLPKDRFSAERLKGVDSTLKIQPAKLEDSAVYLCASSLEWGGRVYEQFFGPGTRLTVL.

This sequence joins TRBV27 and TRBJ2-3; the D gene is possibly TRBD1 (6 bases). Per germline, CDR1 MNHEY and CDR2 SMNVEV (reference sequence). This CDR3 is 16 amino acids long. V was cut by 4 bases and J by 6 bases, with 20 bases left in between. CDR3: CASSSLGRTAPDTQYF. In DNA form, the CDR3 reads TGTGCCAGCAGTTCCCTAGGTCGGACAGCCCCCGATACGCAGTATTTT.

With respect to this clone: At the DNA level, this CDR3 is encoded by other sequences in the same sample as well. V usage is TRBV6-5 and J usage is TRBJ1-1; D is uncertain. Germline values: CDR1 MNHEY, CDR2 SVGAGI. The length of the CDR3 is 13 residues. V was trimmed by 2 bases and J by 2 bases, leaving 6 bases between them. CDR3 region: CASSYIRNTEAFF. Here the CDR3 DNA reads TGTGCCAGCAGTTACATCAGAAACACTGAAGCTTTCTTT.

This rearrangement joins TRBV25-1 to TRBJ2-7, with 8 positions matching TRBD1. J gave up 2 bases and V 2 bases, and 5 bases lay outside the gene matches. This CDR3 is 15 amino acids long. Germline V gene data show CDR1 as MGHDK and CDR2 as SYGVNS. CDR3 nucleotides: TGTGCCAGCAGTGAAGGGACAGGACCTGCCTACGAGCAGTACTTC. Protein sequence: CASSEGTGPAYEQYF.

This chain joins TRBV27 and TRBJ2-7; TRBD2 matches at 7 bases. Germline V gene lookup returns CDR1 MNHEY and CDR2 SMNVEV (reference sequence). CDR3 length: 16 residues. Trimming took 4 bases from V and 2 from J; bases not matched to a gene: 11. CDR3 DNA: TGTGCCAGCAGTTCGGTACTAGCGCCAGATCCCTACGAGCAGTACTTC. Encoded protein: CASSSVLAPDPYEQYF.

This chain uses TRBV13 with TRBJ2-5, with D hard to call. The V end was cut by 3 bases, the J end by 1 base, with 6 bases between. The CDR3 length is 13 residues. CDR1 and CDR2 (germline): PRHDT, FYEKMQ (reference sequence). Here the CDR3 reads CASSLPGQETQYF. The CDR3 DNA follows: TGTGCCAGCAGCTTGCCAGGCCAAGAGACCCAGTACTTC.

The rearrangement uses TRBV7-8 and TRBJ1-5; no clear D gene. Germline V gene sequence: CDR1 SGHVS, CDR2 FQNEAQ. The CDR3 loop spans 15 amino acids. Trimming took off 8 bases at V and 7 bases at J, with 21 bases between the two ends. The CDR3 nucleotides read TGTGCCAGCGGTAAAACCGGGGAAGGAGGACAGCCCCAGCATTTT. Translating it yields CASGKTGEGGQPQHF.

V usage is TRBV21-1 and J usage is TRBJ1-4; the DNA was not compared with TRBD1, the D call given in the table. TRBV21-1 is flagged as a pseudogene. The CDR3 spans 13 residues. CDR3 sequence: CARGKTGNEKLFF. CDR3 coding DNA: TGTGCCAGAGGGAAGACAGGGAATGAAAAACTGTTTTTT.

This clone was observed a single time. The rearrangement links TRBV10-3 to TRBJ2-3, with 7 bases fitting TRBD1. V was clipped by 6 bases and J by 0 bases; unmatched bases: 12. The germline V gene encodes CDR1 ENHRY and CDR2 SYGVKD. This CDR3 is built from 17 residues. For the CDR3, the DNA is TGTGCCATCAGGGCCGGAACGACAGGGTTCAGCACAGATACGCAGTATTTT. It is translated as CAIRAGTTGFSTDTQYF.

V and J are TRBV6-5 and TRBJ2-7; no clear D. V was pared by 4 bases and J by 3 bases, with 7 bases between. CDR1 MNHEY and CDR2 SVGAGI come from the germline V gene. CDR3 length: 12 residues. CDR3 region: CASSSAGYEQYF. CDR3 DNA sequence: TGTGCCAGCAGTTCCGCAGGCTACGAGCAGTACTTC.